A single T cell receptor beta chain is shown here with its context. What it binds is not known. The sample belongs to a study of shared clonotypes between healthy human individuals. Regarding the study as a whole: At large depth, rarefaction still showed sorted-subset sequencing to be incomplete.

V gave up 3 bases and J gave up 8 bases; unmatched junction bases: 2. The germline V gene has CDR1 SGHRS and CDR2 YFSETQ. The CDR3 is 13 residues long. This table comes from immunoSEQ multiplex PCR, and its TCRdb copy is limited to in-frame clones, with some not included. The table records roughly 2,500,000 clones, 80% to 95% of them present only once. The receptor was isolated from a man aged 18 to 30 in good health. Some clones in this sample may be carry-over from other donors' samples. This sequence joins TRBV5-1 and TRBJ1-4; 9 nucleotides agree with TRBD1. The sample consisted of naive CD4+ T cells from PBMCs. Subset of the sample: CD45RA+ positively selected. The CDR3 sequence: CASSYGTGEKLFF. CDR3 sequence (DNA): TGCGCCAGCAGCTACGGGACAGGGGAAAAACTGTTTTTT.